One and the same sample provided the 32 T cell receptor beta chains below, sequenced in a study of OX40 agonist ivuxolimab in advanced cancers. Profiled with immunoSEQ multiplex PCR; TCRdb holds only in-frame clones, not every one. Of some 80,000 clones in the sample, 85% were seen once. This sample comprised CD4+ or CD8+ T cells sorted from blood, obtained in a trial of the OX40 agonist ivuxolimab. These receptors were taken from an adult with an advanced solid tumor such as melanoma, head and neck, liver or kidney cancer.

The rearrangement links TRBV4-3 to TRBJ2-3; a weak D match, TRBD2 (6 bases). V was pared by 0 bases and J by 7 bases, with 14 bases between. The CDR3 loop spans 15 amino acids. Germline assignment: CDR1 LGHNA and CDR2 YSLEER. CDR3 in DNA: TGCGCCAGCAGCCAAGAGGGCCTAGCGACAAATACGCAGTATTTT. This gives the protein CASSQEGLATNTQYF.

V usage is TRBV2 and J usage is TRBJ2-3, with D unresolved. Trimming cost V 8 bases and J 1 base, with 22 bases left between them. The CDR3 spans 17 residues. Germline CDR1 reads SNHLY; CDR2 reads FYNNEI. The CDR3 loop is CASSQMGQALGTDTQYF. The CDR3, as DNA: TGTGCCAGCTCCCAAATGGGTCAGGCCTTAGGCACAGATACGCAGTATTTT.

The V gene is TRBV6-6, the J gene TRBJ1-6; perhaps TRBD1 as D (5 bases). V lost 10 bases to trimming and J lost 10 bases, with 17 bases between them. The CDR3 has 13 residues. The germline gives CDR1 MNHNY, CDR2 SVGAGI (reference sequence). The CDR3 nucleotides read TGTGCCACCCACCTCCGGGGCGGGTCACCCCTCCACTTT. This gives the protein CATHLRGGSPLHF.

The chain is built from TRBV6-5 and TRBJ2-3, with TRBD1 matching over 9 bases. The CDR3 has 13 residues. With 5 bases clipped from V and 5 bases from J, the junction kept 2 bases outside the gene matches. The germline V gene encodes CDR1 MNHEY and CDR2 SVGAGI. The CDR3 here is CASSRTGVDTQYF. The DNA of the CDR3 is TGTGCCAGCAGTAGGACAGGGGTAGATACGCAGTATTTT.

There are a few counts of this clone. J is TRBJ1-1 and V is TRBV4-2; D not certain. The V and J ends lost 1 base and 4 bases respectively, with 10 bases between them. CDR1 and CDR2 from the germline V gene are LGHNA and YNFKEQ. This CDR3 comprises 14 residues. CDR3 sequence reads: CASSQGGLTTEAFF. DNA for the CDR3: TGTGCCAGCAGCCAAGGCGGCCTGACCACTGAAGCTTTCTTT.

This sequence joins TRBV4-2 and TRBJ2-2; tentatively, D is TRBD2 (6 bases). Germline V gives CDR1 LGHNA, CDR2 YNFKEQ. V gave up 4 bases and J gave up 2 bases, with 14 bases separating them. This CDR3 has 16 amino acids. CDR3 DNA: TGTGCCAGCAGCCGGGATGCGGGGCCAAACACCGGGGAGCTGTTTTTT. This codes for CASSRDAGPNTGELFF.

The V gene is TRBV5-4, the J gene TRBJ2-5; no reliable D call. The CDR3 consists of 14 residues. Looked up from germline, CDR1 is SGHNT and CDR2 is YYREEE (reference sequence). Trimming pared 4 bases from V and 5 bases from J, leaving 15 bases between. The CDR3 nucleotides are TGTGCCAGCAGCCTCCCTGGGGAATGGGAGACCCAGTACTTC. It translates to CASSLPGEWETQYF.

The CDR3 nucleotides read TGCGCCAGCAGCTTGGAAGAGTATTCACCCCTCCACTTT. This sequence encodes CASSLEEYSPLHF. The chain links TRBV5-1 to TRBJ1-6; D remains ambiguous. This CDR3 comprises 13 residues. Germline assignment: CDR1 SGHRS and CDR2 YFSETQ. V was cut by 0 bases and J by 8 bases, with 6 bases left in between.

V gene TRBV5-4 combines with J gene TRBJ2-6; 7 bases fit TRBD1. CDR1 and CDR2 (germline): SGHNT, YYREEE (reference sequence). There are 13 residues in the CDR3. The chain's CDR3 is CAEGAAGANVLTF. Written as DNA, the CDR3 is TGTGCAGAGGGGGCCGCTGGGGCCAACGTCCTGACTTTC.

This chain links TRBV18 with TRBJ1-1; D ambiguous. The CDR3 is made up of 14 amino acids. Between the trimmed V and J ends, which lost 2 bases and 1 base, there was a span of 8 bases. Per germline, CDR1 KGHSH and CDR2 LQKENI. CDR3 amino acids: CASSPSDRNTEAFF. CDR3 DNA: TGTGCCAGCTCACCATCGGATAGGAACACTGAAGCTTTCTTT.

This clone was detected only once. This rearrangement joins TRBV4-2 to TRBJ1-4; 7 bases match TRBD1. Germline V gene lookup returns CDR1 LGHNA and CDR2 YNFKEQ. J gave up 8 bases and V 0 bases, and 9 bases lay outside the gene matches. The CDR3 is 16 residues long. The CDR3 reads CASSQDGGQQNEKLFF. DNA of the CDR3: TGTGCCAGCAGCCAAGATGGGGGACAGCAAAACGAAAAACTGTTTTTT.

This chain links TRBV11-2 with TRBJ1-1, with TRBD1 as a possible D gene (5 bases). The CDR3 covers 13 residues. Trimming took 3 bases from V and 2 from J, leaving 7 bases between them. Germline lookup yields CDR1 SGHAT and CDR2 FQNNGV. The CDR3 loop reads CASSFGGNTEAFF. DNA of the CDR3: TGTGCCAGCAGCTTTGGGGGAAACACTGAAGCTTTCTTT.

This chain joins TRBV15 and TRBJ2-6; D possibly corresponds to TRBD2 (5 bases). Germline V gene data show CDR1 as LNHNV and CDR2 as YYDKDF (reference sequence). CDR3 size: 18 residues. Trimming removed 0 bases at V and 2 bases at J, with 14 bases between. CDR3 DNA sequence: TGTGCCACCAGCAGAGATCGGGGTTTGGGCGCTGGGGCCAACGTCCTGACTTTC. It translates to CATSRDRGLGAGANVLTF.

The chain is built from TRBV27 and TRBJ2-4; 8 nucleotides match TRBD2. CDR1 is MNHEY and CDR2 is SMNVEV in the germline V gene (reference sequence). V shed 5 bases, J shed 6 bases, and the junction held 9 bases outside the gene matches. This CDR3 is built from 15 residues. CDR3 nucleotide sequence: TGTGCCAGCAGTCGACAACTAGCGGAAGTAAACATTCAGTACTTC. This codes for CASSRQLAEVNIQYF.

This chain joins TRBV7-9 and TRBJ1-5; 7 bases fit TRBD1. V dropped 1 base and J dropped 6; count of bases not matched to a gene: 3. The CDR3 loop spans 14 amino acids. Germline CDR1 is SEHNR and CDR2 is FQNEAQ (reference sequence). CDR3 sequence: CASSLGQGGQPQHF. CDR3 bases: TGTGCCAGCAGCTTAGGACAGGGAGGTCAGCCCCAGCATTTT. The full variable domain, its missing parts supplied by reference TRBV7-9 and TRBJ1-5, is DTGVSQNPRHKITKRGQNVTFRCDPISEHNRLYWYRQTLGQGPEFLTYFQNEAQLEKSRLLSDRFSAERPKGSFSTLEIQRTEQGDSAMYLCASSLGQGGQPQHFGDGTRLSIL.

V gene TRBV5-1 combines with J gene TRBJ1-1, with D perhaps TRBD1 (5 bases). V lost 5 bases, J lost 5 bases, and 16 bases lay in between. The CDR3 runs 14 residues. Per the germline V gene, CDR1 is SGHRS and CDR2 is YFSETQ. The CDR3 nucleotides read TGCGCCAGCAGTTACAGGAACCCTGGGACTGAAGCTTTCTTT. This encodes CASSYRNPGTEAFF.

The rearrangement links TRBV2 to TRBJ1-2; D is uncertain. The CDR3 loop spans 14 amino acids. Germline CDR1 is SNHLY and CDR2 is FYNNEI. Deletions cut 3 bases from V and 8 bases from J, with 16 bases between. CDR3 coding DNA: TGTGCCAGCAGTGACGGCGGATCCCGGGTCGGCTACACCTTC. Residues: CASSDGGSRVGYTF.

The chain links TRBV6-5 to TRBJ1-5; no firm D call. Germline values: CDR1 MNHEY, CDR2 SVGAGI. The CDR3 loop spans 14 amino acids. Trimming left V 6 bases short and J 4 bases short, with 13 bases between. The CDR3 DNA reads as TGTGCCAGCAGAACAGCGTTGGGTAATCAGCCCCAGCATTTT. This sequence encodes CASRTALGNQPQHF.

The rearrangement uses TRBV7-9 and TRBJ2-5; a possible D gene is TRBD1 (6 bases). Looked up from germline, CDR1 is SEHNR and CDR2 is FQNEAQ (reference sequence). The V gene lost 5 bases and the J gene lost 2 bases, with 12 bases spanning the gap. The CDR3 totals 14 residues. The CDR3: CASSPGTPQETQYF. The DNA for the CDR3 is TGTGCCAGCAGCCCCGGGACACCTCAAGAGACCCAGTACTTC.

The chain combines TRBV11-1 with TRBJ2-3; 11 bases agree with TRBD2. The CDR3 runs to 18 residues. The junction had 10 bases not matched to a gene; V was cut back by 5 bases and J by 0 bases. Germline CDR1 reads SGHAT; CDR2 reads FQDESV (reference sequence). The CDR3 loop reads CASSANPTSGASTDTQYF. The CDR3 nucleotides read TGTGCCAGCAGCGCGAACCCGACTAGCGGGGCGAGCACAGATACGCAGTATTTT.

Of note for this clone: Other DNA sequences in the sample encode the same CDR3. V and J are TRBV5-8 and TRBJ1-2; TRBD1 agrees at 10 bases. Germline lookup yields CDR1 SGHTS and CDR2 YDEGEE. V trimming: 4 bases; J trimming: 2 bases; junction bases outside the gene matches: 2. There are 14 residues in the CDR3. The CDR3 loop is CASSPGQGNYGYTF. The CDR3 DNA reads as TGTGCCAGCAGCCCGGGACAGGGGAACTATGGCTACACCTTC. The full variable domain, in which reference TRBV5-8 and TRBJ1-2 provide the parts outside the CDR3, is EAGVTQSPTHLIKTRGQQATLRCSPISGHTSVYWYQQALGLGLQFLLWYDEGEERNRGNFPPRFSGRQFPNYSSELNVNALELEDSALYLCASSPGQGNYGYTFGSGTRLTVV.

The V and J genes are TRBV7-9 and TRBJ2-7; D is unresolved. Trimming removed 5 bases at V and 12 bases at J, with 20 bases between. From germline, CDR1 is SEHNR and CDR2 FQNEAQ (reference sequence). CDR3 size: 13 residues. The CDR3 DNA reads TGTGCCAGCAGCAAGAATGGAGAACGGAGTTGGTACTTC. Amino acids: CASSKNGERSWYF.

This chain links TRBV7-2 with TRBJ1-1; 7 bases line up with TRBD1. This CDR3 is built from 13 residues. The germline V gene has CDR1 SGHTA and CDR2 FQGNSA. The V and J ends lost 5 bases and 1 base, in that order; junction bases with no gene match: 1. CDR3 DNA sequence: TGTGCCAGCAGCCGGGACAGGAACACTGAAGCTTTCTTT. This translates into CASSRDRNTEAFF.

This clone was found once. V and J are TRBV19 and TRBJ1-5, with D perhaps matching TRBD1 (5 bases). The length of the CDR3 is 15 residues. Germline V CDR1 and CDR2: LNHDA, SQIVND (reference sequence). The germline V and J ends were trimmed by 9 bases and 3 bases, with 18 bases remaining between them. The DNA of the CDR3 is TGTGCCAGCGGTGGTCAATTAGGGGACAATCAGCCCCAGCATTTT. Translated, it gives CASGGQLGDNQPQHF.

The rearrangement uses TRBV30 and TRBJ2-2, with D perhaps TRBD1 (6 bases). V shed 8 bases and J shed 1 base, with 11 bases lying between them. The CDR3 length is 13 residues. Germline V CDR1 and CDR2: GTSNPN, SVGIG (reference sequence). In DNA form, the CDR3 reads TGTGCCATCGACAGGCTGAACACCGGGGAGCTGTTTTTT. Encoded protein: CAIDRLNTGELFF.

This chain joins TRBV18 and TRBJ1-5; a possible D gene is TRBD1 (6 bases). Germline V gene data show CDR1 as KGHSH and CDR2 as LQKENI. The CDR3 runs to 15 residues. V was trimmed by 0 bases and J by 6 bases, leaving 12 bases between them. The CDR3 protein is CASSPPLGAGQPQHF. Here the CDR3 DNA reads TGTGCCAGCTCACCACCTCTGGGGGCCGGTCAGCCCCAGCATTTT.

The chain employs TRBV7-2 and TRBJ2-5; D gene uncertain. The CDR3 has 13 amino acids. V lost 5 bases, J lost 7 bases, and 14 bases lay in between. Germline assignment: CDR1 SGHTA and CDR2 FQGNSA. CDR3 nucleotide sequence: TGTGCCAGCAGCCTAACCAAAGGTGGGACCCAGTACTTC. Translating gives CASSLTKGGTQYF.

J is TRBJ1-1 and V is TRBV5-1, with TRBD1 identical over 7 bases. CDR3 length: 15 residues. With 1 base clipped from V and 1 base from J, the junction kept 4 bases outside the gene matches. Germline V gene sequence: CDR1 SGHRS, CDR2 YFSETQ. CDR3 amino acids: CASSLWGDRNTEAFF. The CDR3 DNA reads as TGCGCCAGCAGCTTGTGGGGGGACAGGAACACTGAAGCTTTCTTT.

The sample holds one count of this clone. The J gene is TRBJ2-1, the V gene TRBV10-1, with unresolved D. The CDR3 runs 11 residues. V was pared by 1 base and J by 7 bases, with 2 bases between. The V gene's germline CDR1 is WNHNN and CDR2 SYGVQD (reference sequence). The CDR3 coding sequence is TGCGCCAGCAGTGAGTTTAATGAGCAGTTCTTC. It is translated as CASSEFNEQFF.

The chain employs TRBV5-1 and TRBJ1-3; D call uncertain. CDR3 length: 13 amino acids. Trimming took 0 bases from V and 4 from J, leaving 5 bases between them. The V gene's germline CDR1 is SGHRS and CDR2 YFSETQ. The CDR3 loop reads CASSLGPGNTIYF. In DNA, the CDR3 is TGCGCCAGCAGCTTGGGCCCGGGAAACACCATATATTTT.

The chain uses TRBV11-3 and TRBJ2-3, with no clear D. The CDR3 is 15 residues long. Germline-derived CDR1 and CDR2 are SGHNT and YENEEA. Trimming stripped 5 bases from V and 5 bases from J, with 17 bases between. The CDR3 coding sequence is TGTGCCAGCAGCCGGTCGGGTTTAAGCCGAGATACGCAGTATTTT. Amino acid sequence: CASSRSGLSRDTQYF.

The rearrangement links TRBV6-1 to TRBJ1-1; D call uncertain. The germline V gene encodes CDR1 MNHNS and CDR2 SASEGT. Trimming pared 7 bases from V and 10 bases from J, leaving 19 bases between. This CDR3 comprises 13 residues. The CDR3 nucleotides are TGTGCCAGCAAAGGCGGAACAGCCGTCGGAGCTTTCTTT. Translation: CASKGGTAVGAFF.